Listed below are T cell receptor beta chains from one sample, sequenced in a study of blood T cells in healthy people across ages. TCRdb itself ran the 5' RACE reads through MiXCR, one entry per CDR3 protein. This sample carries under 850,000 distinct CDR3 sequences, 35% to 40% of them seen once, and the ten largest clones take 10% to 15%. What was sequenced was blood. The receptor set was obtained from a man aged 18 to 29 in good health. CDR3s include the opening cysteine and the closing phenylalanine or tryptophan. Each record gives: V gene, J gene, D gene, CDR3 protein. D genes are given only for firm matches.

v_call: TRBV1
j_call: TRBJ2-3
d_call: NA
cdr3_aa: CTNSQAGRGCTDTQYF

v_call: TRBV18
j_call: TRBJ2-5
d_call: NA
cdr3_aa: CASSSGLLGWTQYF

v_call: TRBV4-1
j_call: TRBJ1-1
d_call: NA
cdr3_aa: CASSQIPQGVGNTEAFF

v_call: TRBV11-2
j_call: NA
d_call: NA
cdr3_aa: CASSFGSELQETQYF

v_call: TRBV7-9
j_call: TRBJ1-2
d_call: NA
cdr3_aa: CASSLSGTYGYTF

v_call: TRBV6-5
j_call: TRBJ2-7
d_call: NA
cdr3_aa: CASSYGGITYEQYF

v_call: TRBV12-3/TRBV12-4
j_call: TRBJ1-6
d_call: NA
cdr3_aa: CASSKASYNSPLHF

v_call: TRBV12-5
j_call: TRBJ2-5
d_call: NA
cdr3_aa: CASGLGVLLQETQYF

v_call: TRBV7-2
j_call: TRBJ1-2
d_call: NA
cdr3_aa: CASSLPPAGGYTF

v_call: TRBV12-3/TRBV12-4
j_call: TRBJ1-1
d_call: NA
cdr3_aa: CASRRGQIFTEAFF

v_call: TRBV4-2
j_call: TRBJ1-1
d_call: NA
cdr3_aa: CASSQEGQQGTEAFF

v_call: TRBV12-3/TRBV12-4
j_call: TRBJ1-5
d_call: NA
cdr3_aa: CASSSPGYNQPQHF

v_call: TRBV5-1
j_call: TRBJ2-1
d_call: TRBD2
cdr3_aa: CASAPTSGGSCNNEQFF

v_call: TRBV7-9
j_call: TRBJ1-1
d_call: NA
cdr3_aa: CASNIQGNTEAFF

v_call: TRBV20-1
j_call: TRBJ2-5
d_call: NA
cdr3_aa: CSARMPGGLETQYF

v_call: TRBV27
j_call: NA
d_call: NA
cdr3_aa: CASLPRAGNSDNEQYF

v_call: TRBV20-1
j_call: NA
d_call: NA
cdr3_aa: CSARDYAGRSETQYF

v_call: TRBV5-1
j_call: TRBJ2-3
d_call: NA
cdr3_aa: CASRPTASDTQYF

v_call: TRBV30
j_call: TRBJ2-7
d_call: NA
cdr3_aa: CAWSVESGTLSYEQYF

v_call: TRBV5-1
j_call: TRBJ1-4
d_call: NA
cdr3_aa: CASSWQASTNEKLFF

v_call: TRBV4-3
j_call: TRBJ2-4
d_call: NA
cdr3_aa: CASSHLGARNIQYF

v_call: TRBV25-1
j_call: TRBJ2-1
d_call: TRBD2
cdr3_aa: CASSEWGLTGATRFF

v_call: TRBV20-1
j_call: TRBJ1-1
d_call: NA
cdr3_aa: CSARIPSRGFMNTEAFF

v_call: TRBV9
j_call: TRBJ2-7
d_call: TRBD2
cdr3_aa: CASSSGTHSYEQYF

v_call: TRBV20-1
j_call: TRBJ2-1
d_call: NA
cdr3_aa: CSARELVMHEQFF

v_call: TRBV13
j_call: TRBJ2-7
d_call: TRBD1
cdr3_aa: CASSLGLGTGKEQYF

v_call: TRBV7-8
j_call: TRBJ2-5
d_call: TRBD1
cdr3_aa: CASSLVWDRNIDKQETQYF

v_call: TRBV12-3/TRBV12-4
j_call: TRBJ1-2
d_call: TRBD1
cdr3_aa: CASSSGGTAYDYTF

v_call: TRBV27
j_call: TRBJ2-7
d_call: NA
cdr3_aa: CASSLSKGEQYF

v_call: TRBV6-1
j_call: TRBJ2-3
d_call: NA
cdr3_aa: CASSQLTAASTDTQYF

v_call: TRBV27
j_call: TRBJ2-7
d_call: NA
cdr3_aa: CASSLSSGQGLYF

v_call: TRBV28
j_call: TRBJ2-5
d_call: TRBD1
cdr3_aa: CASSLGTGAYRETQYF

v_call: TRBV9
j_call: TRBJ2-3
d_call: TRBD2
cdr3_aa: CASSVASGVYTDTQYF

v_call: TRBV5-1
j_call: TRBJ2-2
d_call: NA
cdr3_aa: CASSLVPGGTGELFF

v_call: TRBV6-2/TRBV6-3
j_call: TRBJ1-2
d_call: NA
cdr3_aa: CASSPSHKASGYTF

v_call: TRBV5-1
j_call: TRBJ2-6
d_call: NA
cdr3_aa: CASSLAQESSGANVLTF

v_call: TRBV7-2
j_call: TRBJ2-3
d_call: TRBD2
cdr3_aa: CASSFGLAGTDTQYF

v_call: TRBV20-1
j_call: TRBJ2-5
d_call: NA
cdr3_aa: CSARDLQGRGETQYF

v_call: TRBV9
j_call: TRBJ1-1
d_call: NA
cdr3_aa: CASTPPGGGGEAFF

v_call: TRBV6-4
j_call: TRBJ2-1
d_call: TRBD2
cdr3_aa: CASTPRAGTYNEQFF

v_call: TRBV7-6
j_call: TRBJ2-5
d_call: NA
cdr3_aa: CASSLEADPYNEQYF

v_call: TRBV7-2
j_call: TRBJ2-3
d_call: NA
cdr3_aa: CASSLPRGVSTDTQYF

v_call: TRBV7-9
j_call: TRBJ1-2
d_call: NA
cdr3_aa: CASSLVGAVLNYGYTF

v_call: TRBV7-9
j_call: TRBJ2-3
d_call: NA
cdr3_aa: CASSPRGIRSTDTQYF

v_call: TRBV10-3
j_call: TRBJ2-7
d_call: NA
cdr3_aa: CAISESTRGNYEQYF

v_call: TRBV21-1
j_call: TRBJ2-3
d_call: NA
cdr3_aa: CASSKAQTGPTDTQYF

v_call: TRBV6-2/TRBV6-3
j_call: TRBJ1-6
d_call: NA
cdr3_aa: CASSYLYPADSPLHF

v_call: TRBV7-2
j_call: TRBJ1-5
d_call: TRBD1
cdr3_aa: CASSLESGGQPQHF

v_call: TRBV4-2
j_call: TRBJ2-5
d_call: TRBD2
cdr3_aa: CASSQTSGGVRMTQYF